The 32 T cell receptor beta chains in this list originate from one sample, sequenced in a study of spatial heterogeneity in lung cancer. Time point here: sample taken at primary tumor resection. Whole RNA, which was extracted from tumor, nontumor lung tissue or frozen PBMC, was sequenced without any cell sorting. TCRdb analysed the 5' RACE reads with MiXCR anew, one entry per CDR3 protein. The data contain 20,000 to 25,000 distinct CDR3 sequences, about 4.5% of them seen just once; the ten biggest clones take up 30% to 40%. Sample: PBMCs, taken at surgery. Receptor source: a male donor with early-stage non-small cell lung cancer.

The chain carries TRBV5-6 and TRBJ1-1; D is perhaps TRBD1 (6 bases). Trimming took 6 bases from V and 3 from J, leaving 15 bases between them. Germline-derived CDR1 and CDR2 are SGHDT and YYEEEE. This CDR3 is 14 amino acids long. The CDR3 spells CASIRTGAYTEAFF. The DNA of the CDR3 is TGTGCCAGCATACGCACGGGGGCTTACACTGAAGCTTTCTTT.

About this clonotype itself: A read error may produce the germline difference seen at one junction end. This chain connects TRBV27 to TRBJ2-3; D is unresolved. This CDR3 has 13 amino acids. Per germline, CDR1 MNHEY and CDR2 SMNVEV (reference sequence). CDR3 nucleotide sequence: TGTGTCAGCAGTTTATCGAGAGGAGATACGCAGTATTTT. It yields the protein CVSSLSRGDTQYF.

This clonotype has at least ten counts. The chain employs TRBV9 and TRBJ2-3; D ambiguous. V was cut by 3 bases and J by 3 bases, with 14 bases left in between. The CDR3 consists of 15 residues. Germline V lookup: CDR1 SGDLS, CDR2 YYNGEE. The CDR3 is CASSAVGPRTDTQYF. The CDR3 coding sequence is TGTGCCAGCAGCGCTGTCGGACCCCGGACAGATACGCAGTATTTT.

This clonotype occurred a few times. This rearrangement joins TRBV30 to TRBJ2-5; possibly TRBD1 or TRBD2 for D (5 bases each). Germline values: CDR1 GTSNPN, CDR2 SVGIG (reference sequence). This CDR3 region has 13 residues. V was cut by 5 bases and J by 4 bases, with 14 bases left in between. CDR3 residues: CAWGTPPGETQYF. The CDR3 DNA follows: TGTGCCTGGGGGACGCCGCCCGGAGAGACCCAGTACTTC.

This clonotype was seen many times. V and J are TRBV2 and TRBJ1-5, with a weak D call TRBD1 (5 bases). The CDR3 totals 14 residues. The germline V gene encodes CDR1 SNHLY and CDR2 FYNNEI. Between the trimmed V and J ends, which lost 10 bases and 7 bases, there was a span of 20 bases. CDR3 nucleotide sequence: TGTGCCACCCGTCGGCAGGGAATAAACCAGCCCCAGCATTTT. This sequence encodes CATRRQGINQPQHF.

This clonotype was seen many times. V gene TRBV5-6 combines with J gene TRBJ2-7; perhaps TRBD1 as D (5 bases). Trimming stripped 4 bases from V and 3 bases from J, with 17 bases between. Per germline, CDR1 SGHDT and CDR2 YYEEEE. The CDR3 totals 15 residues. CDR3 amino acids: CASSSTTGYHYEQYF. CDR3 sequence (DNA): TGTGCCAGCAGCAGTACCACAGGCTACCACTACGAGCAGTACTTC. The variable domain in full, completed from reference TRBV5-6 and TRBJ2-7, reads DAGVTQSPTHLIKTRGQQVTLRCSPKSGHDTVSWYQQALGQGPQFIFQYYEEEERQRGNFPDRFSGHQFPNYSSELNVNALLLGDSALYLCASSSTTGYHYEQYFGPGTRLTVT.

This clonotype has a count of ten or more. The V call is TRBV4-2, the J call TRBJ2-7; no definite D call. Between the trimmed V and J ends, which lost 3 bases and 3 bases, there was a span of 15 bases. This CDR3 spans 15 amino acids. CDR1 is LGHNA and CDR2 is YNFKEQ in the germline V gene. CDR3 in amino acids: CASSQTDSMGYEQYF. The DNA for the CDR3 is TGTGCCAGCAGCCAGACCGACTCAATGGGCTACGAGCAGTACTTC.

Many counts were recorded for this clonotype. CDR3 coding DNA: TGTGCCAGCAGCCTCTGGGACATCCAAGAGACCCAGTACTTC. Its translation: CASSLWDIQETQYF. The chain is built from TRBV7-9 and TRBJ2-5; a weak D match, TRBD1 (6 bases). The length of the CDR3 is 14 residues. The V and J ends lost 5 bases and 1 base respectively, with 11 bases between them. CDR1 is SEHNR and CDR2 is FQNEAQ in the germline V gene (reference sequence).

Ten or more counts support this clonotype. This rearrangement joins TRBV6-6 to TRBJ2-1; D is perhaps TRBD1 or TRBD2 (5 bases each). Germline loops: CDR1 MNHNY, CDR2 SVGAGI (reference sequence). Trimming cost V 6 bases and J 10 bases, with 13 bases left between them. The CDR3 has 12 amino acids. The CDR3 reads CASSPMGEEQFF. DNA for the CDR3: TGTGCCAGCAGCCCCATGGGGGAAGAGCAGTTCTTC.

Ten or more counts support this clonotype. This chain uses TRBV5-4 with TRBJ2-7; D may be TRBD1 (5 bases). Trimming cost V 4 bases and J 3 bases, with 11 bases left between them. This CDR3 is 13 amino acids long. Germline CDR1 and CDR2: SGHNT and YYREEE (reference sequence). The CDR3, as DNA: TGTGCCAGCAGCCACGGCCAGGGCTACGAGCAGTACTTC. Amino acids: CASSHGQGYEQYF.

This clonotype occurred many times. The chain links TRBV2 to TRBJ1-4; 9 positions agree with TRBD1. Per germline, CDR1 SNHLY and CDR2 FYNNEI. Germline trimming cut 6 bases from V and 8 bases from J; bases unmatched to any gene: 7. The CDR3 runs 14 residues. CDR3 sequence reads: CASRGTGSEEKLFF. As DNA, the CDR3 is TGTGCCAGCAGGGGGACAGGGAGTGAGGAAAAACTGTTTTTT. Using reference TRBV2 and TRBJ1-4 for the parts outside the CDR3, the full variable domain is EPEVTQTPSHQVTQMGQEVILRCVPISNHLYFYWYRQILGQKVEFLVSFYNNEISEKSEIFDDQFSVERPDGSNFTLKIRSTKLEDSAMYFCASRGTGSEEKLFFGSGTQLSVL.

This clonotype was picked up many times. This chain links TRBV7-3 with TRBJ2-6, with a tentative D call TRBD2 (5 bases). V was trimmed by 2 bases and J by 2 bases, leaving 7 bases between them. The CDR3 runs to 15 residues. The germline CDR1 and CDR2 sequences are SGHTA and FQGTGA. CDR3 nucleotides: TGTGCCAGCAGCTTAGAGGGTACTGGGGCCAACGTCCTGACTTTC. It yields the protein CASSLEGTGANVLTF.

This clonotype occurred many times. This rearrangement joins TRBV7-3 to TRBJ2-3, with 8 nucleotides matching TRBD2. The CDR3 is 16 residues long. The V gene end was trimmed by 5 bases and the J gene end by 2 bases; junction bases not matched to a gene: 9. Looked up from germline, CDR1 is SGHTA and CDR2 is FQGTGA. CDR3 nucleotides: TGTGCCAGCAGCCCGGTAGCGGGATACCCCACAGATACGCAGTATTTT. This gives the protein CASSPVAGYPTDTQYF.

This clonotype has at least ten counts. The chain has TRBV6-2 or TRBV6-3 and TRBJ2-4; weak D call: TRBD2 (5 bases). CDR3 length: 15 residues. With 3 bases removed from V and 0 bases from J, the gap between germline ends came to 9 bases. The germline V gene encodes CDR1 MNHEY and CDR2 SVGEGT. The CDR3 DNA reads as TGTGCCAGCAGTTATGACGGACTAGCCAAAAACATTCAGTACTTC. Amino acid sequence: CASSYDGLAKNIQYF.

This clonotype occurred many times. V and J are TRBV11-2 and TRBJ2-1; D is uncertain. V dropped 2 bases and J dropped 6 bases, with 8 bases sitting between them. This CDR3 spans 13 amino acids. CDR1 and CDR2 from the germline V gene are SGHAT and FQNNGV. For the CDR3, the DNA is TGTGCCAGCAGCTTATTTATGGTCAATGAGCAGTTCTTC. Residues: CASSLFMVNEQFF.

This clonotype has ten or more counts. The rearrangement joins TRBV27 to TRBJ1-5; 7 bases align to TRBD1. The CDR3 spans 14 residues. In germline, CDR1 is MNHEY, CDR2 SMNVEV (reference sequence). After removal of 6 bases from V and 1 base from J, the junction contained 3 bases not matched to a gene. The CDR3 protein is CASSQGGSNQPQHF. The CDR3 nucleotides read TGTGCCAGCAGCCAGGGGGGGAGCAATCAGCCCCAGCATTTT.

This clonotype occurred many times. The chain is built from TRBV5-1 and TRBJ2-3; 8 bases map to TRBD2. The length of the CDR3 is 17 residues. CDR1 is SGHRS and CDR2 is YFSETQ in the germline V gene. V was clipped by 4 bases and J by 1 base; unmatched bases: 11. CDR3 in amino acids: CASSPTPGGGRTDTQYF. The CDR3 DNA sequence: TGCGCCAGCAGCCCAACCCCGGGAGGGGGTCGCACAGATACGCAGTATTTT.

This clonotype has a single count. The chain uses TRBV7-3 and TRBJ2-1; TRBD1 might be the D (5 bases). In germline, CDR1 is SGHTA, CDR2 FQGTGA. The CDR3 loop spans 14 amino acids. V lost 3 bases to trimming and J lost 7 bases, with 13 bases between them. Here the CDR3 reads CASSLGQELNEQFF. In DNA, the CDR3 is TGTGCCAGCAGCTTGGGGCAGGAATTAAATGAGCAGTTCTTC.

This clonotype has a handful of counts. The chain employs TRBV4-1 and TRBJ2-1; D perhaps matches TRBD1 (6 bases). V lost 4 bases and J 5 bases, leaving 15 bases between the germline ends. This CDR3 has 15 residues. Germline V gene lookup returns CDR1 MGHRA and CDR2 YSYEKL. In nucleotides, the CDR3 is TGCGCCAGCAGCCTTTTGGGGACAAGACACAATGAGCAGTTCTTC. Translation gives CASSLLGTRHNEQFF.

Many counts were recorded for this clonotype. V and J are TRBV29-1 and TRBJ2-7, with D tentatively TRBD2 (6 bases). Germline V lookup: CDR1 SQVTM, CDR2 ANQGSEA. Between the trimmed V and J ends, which lost 0 bases and 3 bases, there was a span of 15 bases. The CDR3 covers 15 residues. The CDR3 loop reads CSVEERAGRFYEQYF. The CDR3 nucleotides are TGCAGCGTTGAAGAGAGGGCGGGGCGGTTCTACGAGCAGTACTTC.

The table lists this clonotype with many counts. CDR3 loop: CASSTGLAGGVSSYEQYF. The CDR3 region has the DNA TGTGCCAGCTCCACAGGGCTAGCGGGAGGGGTAAGCTCCTACGAGCAGTACTTC. This chain links TRBV27 with TRBJ2-7, with 12 positions matching TRBD2. The CDR3 has 18 amino acids. The junction had 14 bases not matched to a gene; V was cut back by 8 bases and J by 0 bases. CDR1 MNHEY and CDR2 SMNVEV come from the germline V gene (reference sequence).

This clonotype was detected ten times or more. CDR3 sequence reads: CASSYSTDYEQYF. The DNA for the CDR3 is TGTGCCAGCAGTTACTCTACAGACTACGAGCAGTACTTC. The chain is built from TRBV28 and TRBJ2-7; D not resolved. CDR3 length: 13 residues. CDR1 and CDR2 (germline): MDHEN, SYDVKM. V lost 4 bases and J lost 3, with 10 bases in between. The full variable domain, completed using reference TRBV28 and TRBJ2-7, is DVKVTQSSRYLVKRTGEKVFLECVQDMDHENMFWYRQDPGLGLRLIYFSYDVKMKEKGDIPEGYSVSREKKERFSLILESASTNQTSMYLCASSYSTDYEQYFGPGTRLTVT.

The chain uses TRBV5-6 and TRBJ2-7; no clear D. Trimming left V 0 bases short and J 0 bases short, with 10 bases between. There are 15 residues in the CDR3. CDR1 is SGHDT and CDR2 is YYEEEE in the germline V gene. The CDR3 DNA follows: TGTGCCAGCAGCTTGGCCCCAGGCCCCTCCTACGAGCAGTACTTC. Encoded protein: CASSLAPGPSYEQYF.

This clonotype occurred many times. The J gene is TRBJ2-5, the V gene TRBV3-1, with D possibly being TRBD1 or TRBD2 (6 bases each). Trimming removed 4 bases at V and 1 base at J, with 13 bases between. The CDR3 is 15 residues long. The germline V gene has CDR1 LGHDT and CDR2 YNNKEL (reference sequence). CDR3 sequence reads: CASSPAGGGQETQYF. The CDR3 DNA sequence: TGTGCCAGCAGCCCCGCAGGAGGGGGCCAAGAGACCCAGTACTTC.

This clonotype was seen many times. The chain uses TRBV29-1 and TRBJ2-3, with D perhaps assigned TRBD1 or TRBD2 (5 bases each). The ends were cut back, 2 bases at V and 2 bases at J, with 14 bases in the middle. The V gene's germline CDR1 is SQVTM and CDR2 ANQGSEA. This CDR3 is 15 amino acids long. CDR3 amino acids: CSVEWQGEVTDTQYF. The CDR3, as DNA: TGCAGCGTTGAATGGCAGGGAGAGGTCACAGATACGCAGTATTTT.

This clonotype was observed many times. This rearrangement joins TRBV12-3 or TRBV12-4 to TRBJ2-3; 7 positions agree with TRBD1. The ends lost 4 bases at V and 0 bases at J; junction bases unmatched: 4. This CDR3 has 15 residues. CDR3 sequence: CASSWGQPSTDTQYF. CDR3 nucleotides: TGTGCCAGCAGTTGGGGACAGCCTAGCACAGATACGCAGTATTTT.

This clonotype has at least ten counts. The genes are TRBV7-3 and TRBJ2-2; D may be TRBD2 (5 bases). The V gene's germline CDR1 is SGHTA and CDR2 FQGTGA. There are 15 residues in the CDR3. Trimming removed 2 bases at V and 4 bases at J, with 11 bases between. In DNA form, the CDR3 reads TGTGCCAGCAGCTTAGGGCTAGCCAGCACCGGGGAGCTGTTTTTT. Amino acid sequence: CASSLGLASTGELFF.

The sample holds many counts of this clonotype. The J gene is TRBJ1-2, the V gene TRBV29-1, with no clear D. V was cut by 0 bases and J by 2 bases, with 1 base left in between. CDR1 is SQVTM and CDR2 is ANQGSEA in the germline V gene. CDR3 length: 11 amino acids. The CDR3 is CSVEENYGYTF. Written as DNA, the CDR3 is TGCAGCGTTGAAGAGAACTATGGCTACACCTTC.

This clonotype turned up a few times. V gene TRBV20-1 combines with J gene TRBJ2-5; 12 nucleotides align to TRBD2. The trim removed 3 bases at V and 9 bases at J, leaving 8 bases unmatched. The CDR3 is 14 residues long. The V gene's germline CDR1 is DFQATT and CDR2 SNEGSKA (reference sequence). This chain's CDR3 is CSASATSGSMAQYF. DNA of the CDR3: TGCAGTGCTAGCGCGACTAGCGGGAGCATGGCCCAGTACTTC.

This clonotype occurred many times. The chain employs TRBV11-2 and TRBJ2-1; the match to TRBD1 covers 7 bases. J lost 9 bases, V lost 3 bases, and 11 bases had no gene match. The germline V gene encodes CDR1 SGHAT and CDR2 FQNNGV. The CDR3 is 15 amino acids. Here the CDR3 reads CASSFLAGGTGEQFF. In DNA form, the CDR3 reads TGTGCCAGCAGCTTTTTGGCAGGGGGAACGGGTGAGCAGTTCTTC.

This clonotype was observed at least ten times. The rearrangement uses TRBV20-1 and TRBJ1-1; no reliable D call. The CDR3 is 12 residues long. Germline CDR1 and CDR2: DFQATT and SNEGSKA (reference sequence). V was shortened by 1 base and J by 5 bases, with 8 bases between the two germline ends. Here the CDR3 reads CSARAGKTEAFF. CDR3 DNA: TGCAGTGCTAGAGCGGGGAAGACTGAAGCTTTCTTT.

This clonotype has at least ten counts. The J gene is TRBJ2-5, the V gene TRBV7-2; perhaps TRBD1 as D (6 bases). The CDR3 loop spans 13 amino acids. Trimming left V 8 bases short and J 3 bases short, with 13 bases between. The germline gives CDR1 SGHTA, CDR2 FQGNSA. CDR3 loop: CASGRTAEETQYF. The CDR3, as DNA: TGTGCCAGCGGCCGGACAGCGGAAGAGACCCAGTACTTC.